The 14 T cell receptor beta chains below were found in one sample sequenced in a study of neurological immune-mediated disorders. TCRdb ran MiXCR on the 5' RACE reads and lists one entry per CDR3 protein. Counted here are about 50,000 distinct CDR3 sequences, approximately 5.8% occurring once; the ten biggest clones make up 1.1% to 1.5%. The sequenced sample was CD4+ T cells from blood. The origin of the receptors is a woman between 18 and 30 years old with multiple sclerosis.

This clonotype has a count of ten or more. The rearrangement joins TRBV20-1 to TRBJ2-1; D perhaps matches TRBD2 (5 bases). The germline V and J ends were trimmed by 0 bases and 2 bases, with 11 bases remaining between them. The CDR3 sequence is 15 residues long. Germline CDR1 DFQATT, CDR2 SNEGSKA (reference sequence). The CDR3 DNA follows: TGCAGTGCTAGAGATGGTAGCGACACCTACAATGAGCAGTTCTTC. Encoded protein: CSARDGSDTYNEQFF.

This clonotype was seen many times. This chain uses TRBV28 with TRBJ1-5; D remains ambiguous. Trimming removed 3 bases from V and 9 bases from J, with 15 bases in between. Germline-derived CDR1 and CDR2 are MDHEN and SYDVKM. The CDR3 is 14 amino acids. CDR3 region: CASSLRQTYRPQHF. Written as DNA, the CDR3 is TGTGCCAGCAGTTTGCGGCAGACATATCGGCCCCAGCATTTT. Filled out from reference TRBV28 and TRBJ1-5, the complete variable domain reads DVKVTQSSRYLVKRTGEKVFLECVQDMDHENMFWYRQDPGLGLRLIYFSYDVKMKEKGDIPEGYSVSREKKERFSLILESASTNQTSMYLCASSLRQTYRPQHFGDGTRLSIL.

This clonotype occurred many times. The chain is built from TRBV14 and TRBJ2-1; D unclear. The CDR3 covers 17 residues. V was clipped by 0 bases and J by 0 bases, with 12 bases between them. Germline lookup yields CDR1 SGHDN and CDR2 FVKESK. CDR3 DNA: TGTGCCAGCAGCCAAGAGATCCCGTGGGGCTCCTACAATGAGCAGTTCTTC. Amino acids: CASSQEIPWGSYNEQFF.

This clonotype has at least ten counts. The chain carries TRBV20-1 and TRBJ1-4; D gene ambiguous. V shed 1 base and J shed 7 bases, with 10 bases lying between them. CDR3 length: 13 residues. CDR1 DFQATT and CDR2 SNEGSKA come from the germline V gene (reference sequence). The CDR3 spells CSARGIVGEKLFF. Written as DNA, the CDR3 is TGCAGTGCTAGAGGGATAGTCGGTGAAAAACTGTTTTTT.

This clonotype was recorded many times. This rearrangement joins TRBV18 to TRBJ1-2, with 11 bases fitting TRBD1. V dropped 1 base and J dropped 7; count of bases not matched to a gene: 5. The CDR3 totals 15 residues. Germline CDR1 is KGHSH and CDR2 is LQKENI. The CDR3 is CASSPRTGGLSGYTF. CDR3 sequence (DNA): TGTGCCAGCTCACCACGGACAGGGGGCCTCTCTGGCTACACCTTC.

Many counts were recorded for this clonotype. The chain joins TRBV5-6 to TRBJ2-1; no firm D call. V gave up 0 bases and J gave up 7 bases, with 8 bases separating them. In germline, CDR1 is SGHDT, CDR2 YYEEEE. The CDR3 runs 13 residues. CDR3 residues: CASSLGPANEQFF. For the CDR3, the DNA is TGTGCCAGCAGCTTGGGACCCGCAAATGAGCAGTTCTTC. Based on the CDR3 plus reference TRBV5-6 and TRBJ2-1, the full variable domain is DAGVTQSPTHLIKTRGQQVTLRCSPKSGHDTVSWYQQALGQGPQFIFQYYEEEERQRGNFPDRFSGHQFPNYSSELNVNALLLGDSALYLCASSLGPANEQFFGPGTRLTVL.

This clonotype was recorded many times. The V call is TRBV10-3, the J call TRBJ2-3, with unresolved D. This CDR3 comprises 14 residues. CDR1 and CDR2 (germline): ENHRY, SYGVKD. V shed 2 bases and J shed 2 bases, with 8 bases lying between them. Here the CDR3 reads CAISESSFTDTQYF. CDR3 in DNA: TGTGCCATCAGTGAGAGCAGCTTCACAGATACGCAGTATTTT.

This clonotype has a handful of counts. V usage is TRBV30 and J usage is TRBJ2-7; 10 nucleotides agree with TRBD2. Germline loops: CDR1 GTSNPN, CDR2 SVGIG (reference sequence). V was clipped by 2 bases and J by 3 bases; unmatched bases: 19. The CDR3 is made up of 19 amino acids. The CDR3 DNA is TGTGCCTGGAGTTTTTTCCCCAAAGCGGGGGGGCGGGCTCTCTACGAGCAGTACTTC. It yields the protein CAWSFFPKAGGRALYEQYF.

This clonotype was found many times. The rearrangement uses TRBV20-1 and TRBJ2-3, with 10 bases that match TRBD2. The J segment lost 3 bases and the V segment lost 0 bases, leaving 6 bases of the junction unmatched. Germline CDR1 DFQATT, CDR2 SNEGSKA (reference sequence). CDR3 size: 16 residues. The CDR3 is CSARDPGAGGTDTQYF. The CDR3 region has the DNA TGCAGTGCTAGAGACCCGGGAGCGGGAGGGACAGATACGCAGTATTTT.

In its sample, this clonotype was seen many times. V is TRBV20-1 and J is TRBJ1-1; perhaps TRBD1 as D (5 bases). Trimming pared 0 bases from V and 3 bases from J, leaving 11 bases between. The CDR3 is made up of 14 amino acids. Germline V lookup: CDR1 DFQATT, CDR2 SNEGSKA (reference sequence). The chain's CDR3 is CSARDGGLHTEAFF. DNA of the CDR3: TGCAGTGCTAGAGACGGGGGACTACACACTGAAGCTTTCTTT.

The genes are TRBV19 and TRBJ1-5; 11 nucleotides line up with TRBD1. The CDR3 length is 18 residues. V shed 7 bases and J 3 bases; nucleotides not matched to a gene: 14. Per the germline V gene, CDR1 is LNHDA and CDR2 is SQIVND (reference sequence). CDR3 protein: CASTDGQGAGSFNQPQHF. CDR3 DNA: TGTGCCAGTACCGACGGACAGGGGGCCGGAAGTTTCAATCAGCCCCAGCATTTT.

This sequence joins TRBV20-1 and TRBJ2-7; D is perhaps TRBD1 (7 bases). V was shortened by 4 bases and J by 2 bases, with 15 bases between the two germline ends. Germline V gene sequence: CDR1 DFQATT, CDR2 SNEGSKA (reference sequence). This CDR3 has 14 residues. For the CDR3, the DNA is TGCAGTGCTAAGCCTCTCAGGGGGGCCTACGAGCAGTACTTC. It is translated as CSAKPLRGAYEQYF.

This clonotype was observed at least ten times. J is TRBJ1-1 and V is TRBV7-6; D possibly corresponds to TRBD1 (5 bases). The CDR3 is made up of 13 amino acids. The germline gives CDR1 SGHVS, CDR2 FNYEAQ. V was trimmed by 3 bases and J by 6 bases, leaving 11 bases between them. CDR3 sequence (DNA): TGTGCCAGCAGCTTTGATAGGGGCTCTGAAGCTTTCTTT. It translates to CASSFDRGSEAFF.

This clonotype occurred many times. J is TRBJ2-1 and V is TRBV9; perhaps TRBD1 as D (5 bases). From germline, CDR1 is SGDLS and CDR2 YYNGEE. Trimming shortened V by 0 bases and J by 3 bases, and 13 bases separated the two germline ends. This CDR3 region has 16 residues. CDR3 coding DNA: TGTGCCAGCAGCGTAGGTCAGGGCGGCCACTACAATGAGCAGTTCTTC. It specifies CASSVGQGGHYNEQFF.